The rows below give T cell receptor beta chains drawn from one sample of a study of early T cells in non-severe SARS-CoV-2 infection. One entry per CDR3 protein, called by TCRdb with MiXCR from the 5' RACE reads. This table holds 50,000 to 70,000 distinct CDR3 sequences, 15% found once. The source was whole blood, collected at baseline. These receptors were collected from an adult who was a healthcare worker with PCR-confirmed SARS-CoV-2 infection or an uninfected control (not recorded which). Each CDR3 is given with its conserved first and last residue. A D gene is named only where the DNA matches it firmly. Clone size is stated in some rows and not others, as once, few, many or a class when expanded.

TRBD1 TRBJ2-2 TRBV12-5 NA CASGRDRGHTGELFF TGTGCTAGTGGCCGGGACAGGGGGCACACCGGGGAGCTGTTTTTT
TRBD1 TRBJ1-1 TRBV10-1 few CASSERTGSEAFF TGCGCCAGCAGTGAGCGGACAGGGTCTGAAGCTTTCTTT
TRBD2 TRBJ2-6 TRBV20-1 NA CSALLRGTSGANVLTF TGCAGTGCCCTGCTGCGGGGGACCTCTGGGGCCAACGTCCTGACTTTC
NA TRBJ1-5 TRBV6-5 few CASSYSFGSQPQHF TGTGCCAGCAGTTACTCCTTCGGATCGCAGCCCCAGCATTTT
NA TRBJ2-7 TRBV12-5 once CASGLGQGGEQYF TGTGCTAGTGGTTTGGGGCAGGGAGGAGAGCAGTACTTC
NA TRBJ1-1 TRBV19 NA CASSWAANTEAFF TGTGCCAGTAGTTGGGCAGCGAACACTGAAGCTTTCTTT
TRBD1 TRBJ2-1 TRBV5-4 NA CASSLGPTGQDNEQFF TGTGCCAGCAGCTTGGGGCCCACGGGACAGGACAATGAGCAGTTCTTC
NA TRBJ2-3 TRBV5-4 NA CASSRGRGTDTQYF TGTGCCAGCAGCAGGGGGAGAGGGACAGATACGCAGTATTTT
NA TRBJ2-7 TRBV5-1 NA CASSLGGNNYEQYF TGCGCCAGCAGCTTGGGGGGTAACAACTACGAGCAGTACTTC
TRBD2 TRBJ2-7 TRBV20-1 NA CSARRVAGNEQYF TGCAGTGCTAGACGGGTAGCGGGAAACGAGCAGTACTTC
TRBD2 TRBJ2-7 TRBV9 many CASSPRTSGSYEQYF TGTGCCAGCAGCCCTCGGACTAGCGGGTCCTACGAGCAGTACTTC
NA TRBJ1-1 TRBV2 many CASSELSRIMNTEAFF TGTGCCAGCAGTGAATTATCTCGGATAATGAACACTGAAGCTTTCTTT
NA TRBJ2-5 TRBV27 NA CASSYGGETQYF TGTGCCAGCAGTTACGGTGGCGAGACCCAGTACTTC
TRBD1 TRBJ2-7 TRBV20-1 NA CSAPVQTGAYEQYF TGCAGTGCTCCAGTTCAGACAGGGGCCTACGAGCAGTACTTC
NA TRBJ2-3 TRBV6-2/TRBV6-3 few CASSYAFTITDTQYF TGTGCCAGCAGTTACGCCTTTACCATAACAGATACGCAGTATTTT
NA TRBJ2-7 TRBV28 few CASQAASLGEQYF TGTGCCAGCCAAGCGGCCTCCTTGGGCGAGCAGTACTTC
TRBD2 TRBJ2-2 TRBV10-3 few CAIPLAGSNTGELFF TGTGCCATACCTCTAGCGGGTTCGAACACCGGGGAGCTGTTTTTT
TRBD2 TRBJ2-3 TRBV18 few CASSPRLAGLAGGATDTQYF TGTGCCAGCTCACCCCGCCTCGCGGGACTAGCGGGAGGGGCCACAGATACGCAGTATTTT
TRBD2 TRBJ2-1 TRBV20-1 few CSARDIGPLAGAEQFF TGCAGTGCTAGAGATATAGGGCCACTAGCGGGGGCCGAGCAGTTCTTC
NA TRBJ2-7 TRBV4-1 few CASSQKIPTSGSYEQYF TGCGCCAGCAGCCAAAAAATACCCACCTCGGGGTCCTACGAGCAGTACTTC
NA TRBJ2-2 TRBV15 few CATSIGTANTGELFF TGTGCCACCAGCATAGGCACGGCGAACACCGGGGAGCTGTTTTTT
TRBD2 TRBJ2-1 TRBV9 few CASSVAWTSYNEQFF TGTGCCAGCAGCGTAGCGTGGACTAGCTACAATGAGCAGTTCTTC
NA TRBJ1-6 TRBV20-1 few CSADPALGGNSPLHF TGCAGTGCTGATCCGGCCCTGGGCGGCAATTCACCCCTCCACTTT
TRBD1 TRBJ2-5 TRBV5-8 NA CASSLLGQGQETQYF TGTGCCAGCAGCTTGTTGGGACAGGGCCAAGAGACCCAGTACTTC
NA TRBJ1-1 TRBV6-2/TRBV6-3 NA CASSIRASNTEAFF TGTGCCAGCAGTATCAGGGCTTCCAACACTGAAGCTTTCTTT
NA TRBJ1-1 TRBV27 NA CASRLLGESGEAFF TGTGCCAGCCGACTATTGGGGGAATCGGGTGAAGCTTTCTTT
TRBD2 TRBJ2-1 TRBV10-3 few CAISGLLAGGYNEQFF TGTGCCATCAGTGGGCTCCTAGCGGGGGGTTACAATGAGCAGTTCTTC
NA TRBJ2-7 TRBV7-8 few CASSLAFARYEQYF TGTGCCAGCAGCTTAGCGTTTGCGAGATACGAGCAGTACTTC
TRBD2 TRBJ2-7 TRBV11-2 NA CASSLGTSGQYEQYF TGTGCCAGCAGCTTGGGGACTAGCGGGCAATACGAGCAGTACTTC
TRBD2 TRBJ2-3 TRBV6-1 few CASSEAFASGFTDTQYF TGTGCCAGCAGTGAAGCTTTCGCTAGCGGTTTCACAGATACGCAGTATTTT
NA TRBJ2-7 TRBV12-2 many CASRPQTEGSGSPYYEQYF TGTGCAAGTCGCCCCCAAACAGAGGGCAGCGGGAGCCCTTACTACGAGCAGTACTTC
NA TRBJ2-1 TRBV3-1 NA CASSQLNEQFF TGTGCCAGCAGCCAGCTCAATGAGCAGTTCTTC
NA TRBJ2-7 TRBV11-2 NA CASSRAQIHEQYF TGTGCCAGCAGCCGGGCCCAGATCCACGAGCAGTACTTC
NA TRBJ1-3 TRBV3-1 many CASSQVSGRRGNTIYF TGTGCCAGCAGCCAAGTCAGTGGGCGACGCGGAAACACCATATATTTT
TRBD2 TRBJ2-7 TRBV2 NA CARSGGGLAGGMYF TGTGCCAGGTCTGGAGGGGGGCTAGCGGGAGGAATGTACTTC
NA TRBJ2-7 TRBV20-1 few CSASHFGGGQYEQYF TGCAGTGCTAGTCATTTTGGGGGGGGCCAGTACGAGCAGTACTTC
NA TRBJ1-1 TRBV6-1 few CASSVGNTEAFF TGTGCCAGCAGTGTCGGTAACACTGAAGCTTTCTTT
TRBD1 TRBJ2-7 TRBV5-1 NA CASTTGTGAYEQYF TGCGCCAGCACAACCGGGACAGGGGCCTACGAGCAGTACTTC
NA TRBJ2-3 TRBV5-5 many CASSPEPSGSATDTQYF TGTGCCAGCAGCCCGGAGCCAAGCGGGTCCGCCACAGATACGCAGTATTTT
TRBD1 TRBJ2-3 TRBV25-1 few CASSHRGRGTDTQYF TGTGCCAGCAGCCACAGGGGGCGAGGGACAGATACGCAGTATTTT
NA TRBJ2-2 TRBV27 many CASSFWGADTGELFF TGTGCCAGCAGTTTTTGGGGGGCGGACACCGGGGAGCTGTTTTTT
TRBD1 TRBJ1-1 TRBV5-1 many CASSLGTGPEAFF TGCGCCAGCAGCTTGGGGACAGGGCCTGAAGCTTTCTTT
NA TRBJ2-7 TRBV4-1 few CASSQGPQPSEQYF TGCGCCAGCAGCCAAGGGCCACAGCCCTCCGAGCAGTACTTC
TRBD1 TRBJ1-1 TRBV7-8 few CASSLTGATEAFF TGTGCCAGCAGCTTGACAGGGGCCACTGAAGCTTTCTTT
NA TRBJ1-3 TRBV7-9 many CAFRVLSGNTIYF TGTGCCTTCAGGGTCCTCTCTGGAAACACCATATATTTT
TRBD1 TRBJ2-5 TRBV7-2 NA CASSSLTGGTETQYF TGTGCCAGCAGCTCGCTGACAGGGGGCACGGAGACCCAGTACTTC
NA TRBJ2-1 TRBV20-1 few CSAPSVVSGNEQFF TGCAGTGCACCGTCGGTGGTTTCGGGCAATGAGCAGTTCTTC
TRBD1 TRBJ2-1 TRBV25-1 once CASSALGTGKRDEQFF TGTGCCAGCAGTGCGCTTGGGACAGGGAAGAGGGATGAGCAGTTCTTC